The clone carrying this T cell receptor (beta chain) was seen just once. The antigen is unknown. This record belongs to a study of cytomegalovirus exposure and HLA in healthy donors. Study-level background: From HLA-typed donors, an early data release held roughly 80 million unique TCRs. Study-wide points: TCR association rates varied by HLA locus in a later analysis, with DRB1 highest and HLA-C lowest. It was shown in a later analysis that HLA-associated TCR beta chains were more clonally expanded than other, equally common chains.

In nominal health when sampled, donors likely had unrecorded immune exposures nonetheless. There are 15 residues in the CDR3. Germline CDR1 is LGHNA and CDR2 is YNFKEQ. The germline V and J ends were trimmed by 0 bases and 7 bases, with 10 bases remaining between them. The primer mix had 60 Vbeta and 13 Jbeta primers. The repertoire was sequenced with immunoSEQ multiplex PCR; TCRdb's copy has only in-frame clones and lacks some. The data show 54,000 or so clones, with around 62% seen just once and roughly 12% held by the top ten. Source material: PBMCs. The TCR was taken from a human donor in good health. The chain recombines TRBV4-2 with TRBJ1-6; the D gene is possibly TRBD1 (6 bases). The CDR3 is CASSQEGTGNSPLHF. In DNA form, the CDR3 reads TGTGCCAGCAGCCAAGAAGGAACAGGGAATTCACCCCTCCACTTT.